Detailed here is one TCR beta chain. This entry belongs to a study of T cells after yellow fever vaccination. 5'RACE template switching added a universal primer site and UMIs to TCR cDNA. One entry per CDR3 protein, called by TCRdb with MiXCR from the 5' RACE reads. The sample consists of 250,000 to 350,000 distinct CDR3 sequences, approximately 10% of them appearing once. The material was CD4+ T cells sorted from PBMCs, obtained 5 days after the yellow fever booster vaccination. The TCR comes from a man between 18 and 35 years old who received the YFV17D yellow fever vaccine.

This CDR3 is CASSRERTDTQYF. In nucleotides, the CDR3 is TGTGCCAGCAGTCGGGAGCGCACAGATACGCAGTATTTT. The V gene is TRBV9, the J gene TRBJ2-3, with D possibly being TRBD2 (6 bases). There are 13 residues in the CDR3. The ends were cut back, 5 bases at V and 1 base at J, with 8 bases in the middle. Germline V CDR1 and CDR2: SGDLS, YYNGEE. The whole variable domain, filled in from reference TRBV9 and TRBJ2-3, reads DSGVTQTPKHLITATGQRVTLRCSPRSGDLSVYWYQQSLDQGLQFLIQYYNGEERAKGNILERFSAQQFPDLHSELNLSSLELGDSALYFCASSRERTDTQYFGPGTRLTVL.